This T cell receptor (beta chain) derives from a study of shared clonotypes between healthy human individuals. Points on this clone: As yet, its antigen is unknown.

Study results and limitations: Sampling covered nothing but blood. Tissue TCR repertoires likely differ from those found in blood. The expectation was that sequencing depth would affect clonotype sharing among donors.

The CDR3 runs 13 residues. CDR1 SQVTM and CDR2 ANQGSEA come from the germline V gene. Trimming took 6 bases from V and 5 from J; bases not matched to a gene: 10. Deep-level settings were used for running the assay. Assay: immunoSEQ multiplex PCR; the TCRdb copy retains only in-frame clones and omits some. Here the sample spans 2 million to 2.5 million clones, about 94% being singletons. Sequencing was carried out using naive CD4+ T cells sorted from blood. This sample's subset: CD45RA+ positively selected. The chain has TRBV29-1 and TRBJ2-7, with 7 positions matching TRBD1. This TCR was sampled from a man aged 18 to 29 in good health. The DNA of the CDR3 is TGCAGCGTCCGGACAGGATCGAGGGACGAGCAGTACTTC. It yields the protein CSVRTGSRDEQYF.